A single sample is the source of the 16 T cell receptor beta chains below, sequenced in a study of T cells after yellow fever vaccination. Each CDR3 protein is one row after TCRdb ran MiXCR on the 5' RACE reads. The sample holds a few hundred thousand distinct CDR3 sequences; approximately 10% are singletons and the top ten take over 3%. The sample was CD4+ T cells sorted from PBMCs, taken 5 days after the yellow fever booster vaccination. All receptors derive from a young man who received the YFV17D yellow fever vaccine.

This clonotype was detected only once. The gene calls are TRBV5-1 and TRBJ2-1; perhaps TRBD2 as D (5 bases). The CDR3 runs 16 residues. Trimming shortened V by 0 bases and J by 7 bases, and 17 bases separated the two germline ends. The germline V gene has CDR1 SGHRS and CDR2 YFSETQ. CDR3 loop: CASSLGVLVRRNEQFF. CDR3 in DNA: TGCGCCAGCAGCTTGGGGGTACTAGTCAGGCGGAATGAGCAGTTCTTC.

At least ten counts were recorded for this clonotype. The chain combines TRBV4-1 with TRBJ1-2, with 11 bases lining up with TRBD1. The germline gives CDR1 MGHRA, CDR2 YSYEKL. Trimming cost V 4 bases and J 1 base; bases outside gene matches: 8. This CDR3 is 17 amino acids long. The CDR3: CASSPGTGGSNNYGYTF. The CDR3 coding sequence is TGCGCCAGCAGCCCGGGGACAGGGGGGTCCAATAACTATGGCTACACCTTC.

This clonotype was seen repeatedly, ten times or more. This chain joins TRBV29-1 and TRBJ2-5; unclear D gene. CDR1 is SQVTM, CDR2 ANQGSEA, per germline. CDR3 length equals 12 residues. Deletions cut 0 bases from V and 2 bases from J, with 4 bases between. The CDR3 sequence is CSVEDSQETQYF. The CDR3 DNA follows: TGCAGCGTTGAAGATAGTCAAGAGACCCAGTACTTC.

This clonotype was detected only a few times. The CDR3 loop reads CASSQEGTGGFSGYTF. CDR3 coding DNA: TGCGCCAGCAGCCAAGAGGGGACAGGGGGCTTTAGCGGCTACACCTTC. The rearrangement joins TRBV4-1 to TRBJ1-2; 12 nucleotides line up with TRBD1. V dropped 0 bases and J dropped 8; count of bases not matched to a gene: 7. This CDR3 spans 16 amino acids. The germline V gene encodes CDR1 MGHRA and CDR2 YSYEKL.

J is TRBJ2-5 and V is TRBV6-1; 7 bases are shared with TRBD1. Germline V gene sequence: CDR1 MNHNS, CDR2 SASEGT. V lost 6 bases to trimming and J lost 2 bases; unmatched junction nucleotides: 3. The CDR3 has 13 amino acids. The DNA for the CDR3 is TGTGCCAGCAGCTGGGACAGTCAAGAGACCCAGTACTTC. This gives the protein CASSWDSQETQYF.

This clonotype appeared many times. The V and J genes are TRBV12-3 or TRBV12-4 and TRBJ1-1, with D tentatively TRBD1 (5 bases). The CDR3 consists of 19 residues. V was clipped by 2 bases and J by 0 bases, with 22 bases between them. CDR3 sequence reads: CASSLSRAWLTGLNTEAFF. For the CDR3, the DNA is TGTGCCAGCAGTTTAAGTCGAGCGTGGCTCACAGGCTTGAACACTGAAGCTTTCTTT.

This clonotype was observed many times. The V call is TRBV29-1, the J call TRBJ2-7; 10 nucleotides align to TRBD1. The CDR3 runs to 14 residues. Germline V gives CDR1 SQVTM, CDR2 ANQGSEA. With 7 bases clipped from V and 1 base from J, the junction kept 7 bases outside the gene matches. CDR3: CSARLGQGSYEQYF. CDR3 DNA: TGCAGCGCCCGCCTGGGACAGGGGTCCTACGAGCAGTACTTC.

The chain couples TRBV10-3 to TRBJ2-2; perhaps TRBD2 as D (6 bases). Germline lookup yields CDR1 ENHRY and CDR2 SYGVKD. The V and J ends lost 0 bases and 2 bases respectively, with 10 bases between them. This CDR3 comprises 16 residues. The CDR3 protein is CAISESRGGNTGELFF. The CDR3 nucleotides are TGTGCCATCAGTGAGTCCCGGGGAGGAAACACCGGGGAGCTGTTTTTT.

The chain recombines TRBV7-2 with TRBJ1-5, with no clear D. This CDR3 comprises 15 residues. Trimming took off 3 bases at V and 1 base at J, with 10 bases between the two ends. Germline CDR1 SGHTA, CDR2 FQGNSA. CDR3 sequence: CASSLTPGSNQPQHF. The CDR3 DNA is TGTGCCAGCAGCTTGACCCCGGGGAGCAATCAGCCCCAGCATTTT. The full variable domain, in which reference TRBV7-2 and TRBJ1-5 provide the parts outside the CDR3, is GAGVSQSPSNKVTEKGKDVELRCDPISGHTALYWYRQSLGQGLEFLIYFQGNSAPDKSGLPSDRFSAERTGGSVSTLTIQRTQQEDSAVYLCASSLTPGSNQPQHFGDGTRLSIL.

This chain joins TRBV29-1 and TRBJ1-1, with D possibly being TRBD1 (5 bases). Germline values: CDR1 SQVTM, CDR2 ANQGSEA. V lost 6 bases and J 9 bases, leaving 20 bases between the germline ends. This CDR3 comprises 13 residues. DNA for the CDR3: TGCAGCGTGGGGCAGGTCCAACTAGGGAAAGCTTTCTTT. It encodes CSVGQVQLGKAFF.

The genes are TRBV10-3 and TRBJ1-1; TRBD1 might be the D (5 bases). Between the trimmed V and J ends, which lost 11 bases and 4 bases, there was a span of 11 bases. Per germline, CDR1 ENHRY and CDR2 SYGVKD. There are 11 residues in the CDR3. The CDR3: CASGGITEAFF. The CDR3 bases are TGTGCCTCGGGGGGGATCACTGAAGCTTTCTTT.

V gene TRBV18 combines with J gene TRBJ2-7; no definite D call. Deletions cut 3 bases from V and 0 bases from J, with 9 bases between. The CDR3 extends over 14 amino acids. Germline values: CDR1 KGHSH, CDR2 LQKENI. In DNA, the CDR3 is TGTGCCAGCTCACCGAACCCTACCTCCTACGAGCAGTACGTC. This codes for CASSPNPTSYEQYV.

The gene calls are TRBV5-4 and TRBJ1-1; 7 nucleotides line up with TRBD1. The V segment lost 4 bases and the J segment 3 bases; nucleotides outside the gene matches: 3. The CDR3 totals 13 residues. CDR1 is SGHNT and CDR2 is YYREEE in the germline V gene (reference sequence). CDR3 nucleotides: TGTGCCAGCAGCACCAGGGGGTACACTGAAGCTTTCTTT. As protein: CASSTRGYTEAFF.

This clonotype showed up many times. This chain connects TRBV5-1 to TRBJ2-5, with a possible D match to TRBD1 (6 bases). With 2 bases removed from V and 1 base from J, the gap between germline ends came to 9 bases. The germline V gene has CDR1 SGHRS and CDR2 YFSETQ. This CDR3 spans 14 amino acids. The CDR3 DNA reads TGCGCCAGCAGCTTCCACAGGGTCCAAGAGACCCAGTACTTC. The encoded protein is CASSFHRVQETQYF.

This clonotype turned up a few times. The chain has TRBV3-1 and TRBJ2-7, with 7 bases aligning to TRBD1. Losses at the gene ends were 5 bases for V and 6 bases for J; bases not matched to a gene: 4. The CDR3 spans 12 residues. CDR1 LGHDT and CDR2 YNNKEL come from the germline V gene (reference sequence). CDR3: CASSYGQVEQYF. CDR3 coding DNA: TGTGCCAGCAGCTATGGACAGGTCGAGCAGTACTTC.

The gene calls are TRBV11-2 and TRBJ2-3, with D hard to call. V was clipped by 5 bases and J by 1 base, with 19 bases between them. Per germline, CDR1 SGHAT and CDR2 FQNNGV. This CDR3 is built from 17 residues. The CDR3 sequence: CASSRGLILRGTDTQYF. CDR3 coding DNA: TGTGCCAGCAGCCGAGGTCTAATCCTCCGAGGCACAGATACGCAGTATTTT.